What follows are 2 T cell receptor beta chains derived from one specimen sequenced in a study of T cells after yellow fever vaccination. TCRdb independently ran MiXCR on the 5' RACE reads; one entry per CDR3 protein. The table has some 220,000 distinct CDR3 sequences, around 3.1% seen once. The sequenced sample was CD4+ T cells sorted from PBMCs, obtained 10 days after the yellow fever booster vaccination. Receptors originate from a man between 18 and 29 years old who received the YFV17D yellow fever vaccine.

This clonotype was picked up many times. This CDR3 is CASGLLPGELFF. For the CDR3, the DNA is TGTGCTAGTGGTTTGCTCCCCGGGGAGCTGTTTTTT. The J gene is TRBJ2-2, the V gene TRBV12-5; no clear D. This CDR3 spans 12 amino acids. The germline gives CDR1 LGHNT, CDR2 FRNRAP. V was cut by 2 bases and J by 6 bases, with 4 bases left in between.

This clonotype showed up just a few times. This chain joins TRBV20-1 and TRBJ2-2; D is perhaps TRBD2 (6 bases). CDR1 DFQATT and CDR2 SNEGSKA come from the germline V gene (reference sequence). This CDR3 comprises 16 residues. V was pared by 6 bases and J by 5 bases, with 22 bases between. CDR3 in amino acids: CSAQPTGSLITGELFF. CDR3 in DNA: TGCAGTGCCCAACCGACCGGGAGTTTGATAACCGGGGAGCTGTTTTTT.